This T cell receptor (beta chain) comes out of a study of cytomegalovirus exposure and HLA in healthy donors. Study-wide background: Most genotyped donors, over 70% of 398, had Caucasian-associated genetic ancestry. Regarding the study as a whole: In a later analysis, across HLA loci, associated TCR counts were highest for DRB1, lowest for HLA-C.

The germline gives CDR1 MDHEN, CDR2 SYDVKM. CDR3 length: 15 residues. V shed 4 bases and J 4 bases; nucleotides not matched to a gene: 5. For this clone: The antigen is unknown.

The PCR employed 60 Vbeta primers together with 13 Jbeta primers. Profiling relied on immunoSEQ multiplex PCR, and the TCRdb table lists in-frame clones only, not all of them. The sample records about 97,000 clones, 9.4% being singletons. The receptor was derived from a man aged 50 to 60 in good health and CMV-seropositive. Sequencing was performed on PBMCs. The J gene is TRBJ2-3, the V gene TRBV28; 10 bases are a match to TRBD2. This CDR3 reads CASSSIAGGADTQYF. CDR3 in DNA: TGTGCCAGCAGTTCCATAGCGGGGGGAGCAGATACGCAGTATTTT.